This TCR beta chain originates from a study of OX40 agonist ivuxolimab in advanced cancers. Germline loops: CDR1 LGHNA, CDR2 YSLEER. The V end was cut by 3 bases, the J end by 2 bases, with 8 bases between. This CDR3 comprises 13 residues. Study-level points and caveats: Antigen specificity of clonally expanded peripheral T cells was not established. CD4+ and CD8+ T cells in blood underwent clonal expansion by week 6 at 0.1 to 3.0 mg/kg.

Assay: immunoSEQ multiplex PCR; the TCRdb copy retains only in-frame clones and omits some. This repertoire shows approximately 12,000 clones, around nine tenths found once; its top ten account for around three quarters. Points on this clone: Its antigen remains unknown.

The chain has TRBV4-3 and TRBJ2-7; possibly TRBD1 for D (6 bases). The clonotype was recovered from an adult with an advanced solid tumor such as melanoma, head and neck, liver or kidney cancer. Material: CD4+ or CD8+ T cells sorted from blood, obtained in a trial of the OX40 agonist ivuxolimab. The CDR3 here is CASSQGQAYEQYF. CDR3 in DNA: TGCGCCAGCAGCCAGGGACAAGCCTACGAGCAGTACTTC.